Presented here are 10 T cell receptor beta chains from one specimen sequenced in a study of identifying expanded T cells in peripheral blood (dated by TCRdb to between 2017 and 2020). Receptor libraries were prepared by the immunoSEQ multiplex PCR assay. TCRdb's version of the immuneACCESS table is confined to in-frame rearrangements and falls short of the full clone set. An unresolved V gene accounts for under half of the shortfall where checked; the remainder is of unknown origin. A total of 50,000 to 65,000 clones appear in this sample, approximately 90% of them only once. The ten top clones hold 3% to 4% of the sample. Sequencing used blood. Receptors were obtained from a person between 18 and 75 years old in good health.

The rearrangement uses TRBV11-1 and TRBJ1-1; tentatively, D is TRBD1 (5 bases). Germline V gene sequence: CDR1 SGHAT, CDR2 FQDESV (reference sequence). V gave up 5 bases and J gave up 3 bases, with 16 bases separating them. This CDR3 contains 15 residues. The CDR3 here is CASSLPFEGHTEAFF. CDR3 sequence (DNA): TGTGCCAGCAGCCTTCCCTTTGAGGGGCACACTGAAGCTTTCTTT.

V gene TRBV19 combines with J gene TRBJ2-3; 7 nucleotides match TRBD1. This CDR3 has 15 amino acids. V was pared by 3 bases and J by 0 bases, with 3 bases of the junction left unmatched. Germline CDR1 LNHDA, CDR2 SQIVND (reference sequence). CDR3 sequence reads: CASSIGTVSTDTQYF. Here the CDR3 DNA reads TGTGCCAGTAGTATTGGGACAGTTAGCACAGATACGCAGTATTTT.

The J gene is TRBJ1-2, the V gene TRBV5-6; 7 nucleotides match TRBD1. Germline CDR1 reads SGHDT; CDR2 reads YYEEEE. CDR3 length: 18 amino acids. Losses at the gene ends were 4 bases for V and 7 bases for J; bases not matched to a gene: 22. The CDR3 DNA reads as TGTGCCAGCAGCGGGAGGTGGGTGGGGACAGCCTCCGTCCGTGGCTACACCTTC. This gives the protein CASSGRWVGTASVRGYTF.

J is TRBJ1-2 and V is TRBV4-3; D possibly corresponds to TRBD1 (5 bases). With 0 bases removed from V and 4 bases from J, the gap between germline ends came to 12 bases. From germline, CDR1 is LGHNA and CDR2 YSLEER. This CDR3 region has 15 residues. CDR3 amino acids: CASSQEVQGFYGYTF. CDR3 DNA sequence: TGCGCCAGCAGCCAAGAAGTTCAGGGCTTCTATGGCTACACCTTC.

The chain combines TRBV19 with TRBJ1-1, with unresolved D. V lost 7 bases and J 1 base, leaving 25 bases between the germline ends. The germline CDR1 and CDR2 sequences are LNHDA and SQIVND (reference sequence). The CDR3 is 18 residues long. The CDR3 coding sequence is TGTGCCAGTACCCTCAGGCGGGCTGCAGCCGTTGGGAACACTGAAGCTTTCTTT. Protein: CASTLRRAAAVGNTEAFF. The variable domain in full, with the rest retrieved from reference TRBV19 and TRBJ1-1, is DGGITQSPKYLFRKEGQNVTLSCEQNLNHDAMYWYRQDPGQGLRLIYYSQIVNDFQKGDIAEGYSVSREKKESFPLTVTSAQKNPTAFYLCASTLRRAAAVGNTEAFFGQGTRLTVV.

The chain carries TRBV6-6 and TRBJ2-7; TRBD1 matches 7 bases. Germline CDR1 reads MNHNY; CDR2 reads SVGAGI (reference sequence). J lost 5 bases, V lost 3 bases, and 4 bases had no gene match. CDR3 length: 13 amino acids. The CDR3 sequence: CASSYRGQNEQYF. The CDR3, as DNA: TGTGCCAGCAGTTATAGGGGGCAGAACGAGCAGTACTTC.

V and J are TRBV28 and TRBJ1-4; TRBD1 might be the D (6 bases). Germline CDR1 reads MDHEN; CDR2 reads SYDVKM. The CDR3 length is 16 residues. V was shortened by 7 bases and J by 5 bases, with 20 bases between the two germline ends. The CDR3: CASISRRGQKNEKLFF. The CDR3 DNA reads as TGTGCCAGCATTTCAAGGCGCGGACAGAAGAATGAAAAACTGTTTTTT.

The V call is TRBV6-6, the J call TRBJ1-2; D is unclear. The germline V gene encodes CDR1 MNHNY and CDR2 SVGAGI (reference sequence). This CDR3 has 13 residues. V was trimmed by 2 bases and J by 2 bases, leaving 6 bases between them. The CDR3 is CASSYALNYGYTF. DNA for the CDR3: TGTGCCAGCAGTTACGCGTTGAACTATGGCTACACCTTC.

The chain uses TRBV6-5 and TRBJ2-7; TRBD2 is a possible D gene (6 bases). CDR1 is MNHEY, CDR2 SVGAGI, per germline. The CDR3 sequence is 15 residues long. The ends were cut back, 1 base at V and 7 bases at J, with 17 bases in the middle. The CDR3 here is CASSYLGGTGGEQYF. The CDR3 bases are TGTGCCAGCAGTTACTTAGGAGGGACTGGGGGAGAGCAGTACTTC.

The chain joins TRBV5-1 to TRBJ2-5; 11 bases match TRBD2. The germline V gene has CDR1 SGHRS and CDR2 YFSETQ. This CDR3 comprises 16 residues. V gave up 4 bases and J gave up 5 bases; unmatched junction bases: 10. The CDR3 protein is CASSPLSGRAYETQYF. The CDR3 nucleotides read TGCGCCAGCAGCCCCCTTAGCGGGAGGGCCTATGAGACCCAGTACTTC.